What follows are 32 T cell receptor beta chains derived from one specimen sequenced in a study of metastatic and nonmetastatic thyroid tumors. No treatment had been given to any patient before thyroid surgery. TCRdb reprocessed the PCR reads via MiXCR. The sample holds under 30,000 clones; more than 20% are singletons and the top ten take 39%. What was sequenced was blood. The receptor set was obtained from a female donor with papillary thyroid cancer or a benign thyroid nodule (not recorded which). Some clones in this sample may be carry-over from other donors' samples.

Details on this clone: The junction differs from germline at one of its ends, possibly a read error. The J gene is TRBJ2-1, the V gene TRBV19, with 11 bases identical to TRBD1. The CDR3 extends over 15 amino acids. CDR1 LNHDA and CDR2 SQIVND come from the germline V gene (reference sequence). CDR3 nucleotides: TGTGACAGTAGGGACAGGGGGATGGGACGCAATGAGCAGTTCTTC. Its protein product is CDSRDRGMGRNEQFF.

This clone was recorded at least ten times. The chain combines TRBV20-1 with TRBJ2-7, with D tentatively TRBD1 (5 bases). Germline V gives CDR1 DFQATT, CDR2 SNEGSKA (reference sequence). With 6 bases removed from V and 2 bases from J, the gap between germline ends came to 11 bases. CDR3 length: 12 residues. This chain's CDR3 is CSAAGMTYEQYF. The CDR3 DNA is TGCAGTGCCGCAGGGATGACCTACGAGCAGTACTTC.

This clone has just a few counts. A junction boundary mismatches the germline segment, possibly from a read error. The chain combines TRBV6-1 with TRBJ2-7; 8 positions agree with TRBD2. Germline lookup yields CDR1 MNHNS and CDR2 SASEGT. The CDR3 has 13 residues. CDR3 DNA: TGTGCCAGCAGCTTCGGGGGGGCACACGAGCAGTGCTTC. Its protein product is CASSFGGAHEQCF.

Only a few counts were recorded for this clone. V and J are TRBV28 and TRBJ2-7; D gene uncertain. Germline assignment: CDR1 MDHEN and CDR2 SYDVKM. The CDR3 is 11 amino acids. The V gene lost 1 base and the J gene lost 6 bases, with 4 bases spanning the gap. Here the CDR3 reads CASSLFFEQYF. For the CDR3, the DNA is TGTGCCAGCAGTTTATTCTTCGAGCAGTACTTC.

This clone was picked up many times. This chain links TRBV15 with TRBJ2-3; 12 bases are shared with TRBD2. This CDR3 is built from 18 residues. The V and J ends lost 0 bases and 5 bases, in that order; junction bases with no gene match: 9. Germline CDR1 and CDR2: LNHNV and YYDKDF (reference sequence). The DNA for the CDR3 is TGTGCCACCAGCAGAGATACACTAGCGGGAGGTTCGGGAGATACGCAGTATTTT. It codes for CATSRDTLAGGSGDTQYF.

This clone has a handful of counts. The junction and the germline gene differ at one end; a read error may be behind it. This chain uses TRBV28 with TRBJ2-2, with TRBD2 as a possible D gene (5 bases). The CDR3 covers 15 residues. Germline V gene data show CDR1 as MDHEN and CDR2 as SYDVKM. DNA for the CDR3: TGTGCCAGCAGTTATCTGTCAGGCCTATACGGGGAGCTATTTTTT. Its protein product is CASSYLSGLYGELFF.

In this sample, this clone turned up many times. The V gene is TRBV6-1, the J gene TRBJ1-5; 7 positions match TRBD1. Germline V CDR1 and CDR2: MNHNS, SASEGT. The CDR3 covers 17 residues. V dropped 6 bases and J dropped 1; count of bases not matched to a gene: 12. The CDR3 here is CASSPRQGPSSNQPQHF. CDR3 nucleotides: TGTGCCAGCAGCCCCCGACAGGGACCCTCCAGCAATCAGCCCCAGCATTTT.

In this sample, this clone is medium-sized. The chain links TRBV6-5 to TRBJ2-2, with TRBD2 identical over 7 bases. The germline CDR1 and CDR2 sequences are MNHEY and SVGAGI. The CDR3 contains 17 residues. V lost 4 bases, J lost 1 base, and 9 bases stayed unmatched. As DNA, the CDR3 is TGTGCCAGCAGTTCCTCACAACCTAGCGGGAACACCGGGGAGCTGTTTTTT. This translates into CASSSSQPSGNTGELFF.

This clone has just a few counts. The J gene is TRBJ1-3, the V gene TRBV19; the D is unclear. Germline V gene lookup returns CDR1 LNHDA and CDR2 SQIVND (reference sequence). This CDR3 is built from 12 residues. Trimming cost V 6 bases and J 16 bases, with 19 bases left between them. The CDR3 sequence: CASSFGRYGWYF. CDR3 DNA sequence: TGTGCCAGTAGCTTCGGTCGATACGGATGGTATTTT.

Regarding this clone: Other DNA sequences of this sample code for an identical CDR3. This chain joins TRBV20-1 and TRBJ1-6; 10 bases fit TRBD1. The germline V gene has CDR1 DFQATT and CDR2 SNEGSKA (reference sequence). The CDR3 is 16 residues long. The V segment lost 0 bases and the J segment 10 bases; nucleotides outside the gene matches: 9. The CDR3 region has the DNA TGCAGTGCTAGAGACCCCCGGACAGGGGGTTTATCACCCCTCCACTTT. Translation: CSARDPRTGGLSPLHF.

This clone has a handful of counts. The missing conserved phenylalanine or tryptophan at the end of this CDR3 makes a read error likely. This chain links TRBV12-3 or TRBV12-4 with TRBJ2-5; 7 nucleotides agree with TRBD1. V shed 6 bases and J 2 bases; nucleotides not matched to a gene: 3. The CDR3 runs 13 residues. The CDR3 DNA sequence: TGTGCCAGCAGGGGACAGTTGCAAGAGACCCAGTACCTC. Translation: CASRGQLQETQYL.

This clone showed up many times. The chain combines TRBV29-1 with TRBJ2-2, with 7 bases that match TRBD1. Unmatched junction bases numbered 2, after V lost 7 bases and J lost 0 bases. Germline V gene lookup returns CDR1 SQVTM and CDR2 ANQGSEA. The CDR3 is 13 amino acids. The CDR3, as DNA: TGCAGCGCGGACAGGCCGAACACCGGGGAGCTGTTTTTT. Residues: CSADRPNTGELFF.

At least ten counts were recorded for this clone. This chain joins TRBV4-1 and TRBJ1-2; 8 bases are a match to TRBD1. This CDR3 has 15 amino acids. The V and J ends lost 2 bases and 3 bases, in that order; junction bases with no gene match: 5. From germline, CDR1 is MGHRA and CDR2 YSYEKL. The CDR3 protein is CASSQTTGDYYGYTF. In DNA, the CDR3 is TGCGCCAGCAGCCAAACGACAGGGGACTACTATGGCTACACCTTC.

This clone has a handful of counts. This CDR3 is also generated by other DNA sequences in the sample. The rearrangement joins TRBV12-3 or TRBV12-4 to TRBJ2-2; D is tentatively TRBD1 or TRBD2 (5 bases each). This CDR3 is 14 amino acids long. Trimming removed 6 bases from V and 8 bases from J, with 16 bases in between. CDR3 in DNA: TGTGCCAGCAGCGCCTGGGACCTCCCAGGGGAGCTGTTTTTT. As protein: CASSAWDLPGELFF.

V is TRBV11-2 and J is TRBJ1-2; D gene unclear. Germline V lookup: CDR1 SGHAT, CDR2 FQNNGV. This CDR3 spans 12 amino acids. Trimming pared 1 base from V and 6 bases from J, leaving 6 bases between. The CDR3 is CASSLGGDGYTF. In DNA, the CDR3 is TGTGCCAGCAGCTTAGGTGGGGATGGCTACACCTTC.

This clone was recorded many times. The V call is TRBV20-1, the J call TRBJ1-1; D unclear. CDR1 is DFQATT, CDR2 SNEGSKA, per germline (reference sequence). The CDR3 runs 18 residues. Trimming removed 0 bases at V and 0 bases at J, with 20 bases between. In nucleotides, the CDR3 is TGCAGTGCTAGAGAAACCCTCCAAAGGATGACTTTGAACACTGAAGCTTTCTTT. Translating gives CSARETLQRMTLNTEAFF.

The rearrangement uses TRBV5-1 and TRBJ2-3, with D perhaps matching TRBD2 (6 bases). The CDR3 covers 18 residues. V lost 4 bases to trimming and J lost 1 base, with 22 bases between them. CDR1 and CDR2 from the germline V gene are SGHRS and YFSETQ. CDR3 DNA sequence: TGCGCCAGCAGCGCTCTGGGGGGAAGATCGGGAGGCACAGATACGCAGTATTTT. Translated, it gives CASSALGGRSGGTDTQYF.

There are many counts of this clone. V is TRBV20-1 and J is TRBJ2-3; the D gene is possibly TRBD2 (6 bases). This CDR3 has 16 amino acids. Trimming took off 0 bases at V and 6 bases at J, with 19 bases between the two ends. CDR1 is DFQATT and CDR2 is SNEGSKA in the germline V gene (reference sequence). CDR3: CSARDWRHPRGDTQYF. CDR3 bases: TGCAGTGCTAGAGATTGGAGGCACCCACGGGGGGATACGCAGTATTTT.

DNA of the CDR3: TGTGCCTGGAGTGTGGGGGGGGCCAAACGCATTCAGTACTTC. Translated: CAWSVGGAKRIQYF. J is TRBJ2-4 and V is TRBV30; TRBD2 might be the D (7 bases). V gave up 0 bases and J gave up 9 bases, with 15 bases separating them. CDR1 and CDR2 from the germline V gene are GTSNPN and SVGIG (reference sequence). The CDR3 is 14 amino acids. The complete variable domain, with remaining parts taken from reference TRBV30 and TRBJ2-4, reads SQTIHQWPATLVQPVGSPLSLECTVEGTSNPNLYWYRQAAGRGLQLLFYSVGIGQISSEVPQNLSASRPQDRQFILSSKKLLLSDSGFYLCAWSVGGAKRIQYFGAGTRLSVL.

The CDR3 loop reads CASSTGQEEETQYF. In nucleotides, the CDR3 is TGTGCCAGCAGTACGGGACAGGAGGAAGAGACCCAGTACTTC. The chain links TRBV6-1 to TRBJ2-5, with 8 bases aligning to TRBD1. With V trimmed by 5 bases and J by 3 bases, 5 bases remained unmatched. This CDR3 is 14 amino acids long. The germline CDR1 and CDR2 sequences are MNHNS and SASEGT.

The rearrangement links TRBV30 to TRBJ2-7; D remains ambiguous. The V gene lost 8 bases and the J gene lost 0 bases, with 11 bases spanning the gap. The CDR3 is 12 residues long. Per the germline V gene, CDR1 is GTSNPN and CDR2 is SVGIG (reference sequence). This CDR3 reads CAGSKNSYEQYF. The CDR3, as DNA: TGTGCCGGATCGAAGAACTCCTACGAGCAGTACTTC.

This clone rates as medium-sized. The rearrangement links TRBV27 to TRBJ2-5; 9 nucleotides match TRBD1. Per germline, CDR1 MNHEY and CDR2 SMNVEV (reference sequence). The CDR3 runs to 14 residues. V trimming: 5 bases; J trimming: 5 bases; junction bases outside the gene matches: 6. The CDR3 region is CASSRTGEGETQYF. Here the CDR3 DNA reads TGTGCCAGCAGTCGGACAGGGGAGGGGGAGACCCAGTACTTC.

Comment on this clone: The junction shows a germline mismatch at one end, possibly a read error. This chain uses TRBV24-1 with TRBJ1-2; 9 bases agree with TRBD1. CDR3 length: 16 residues. CDR1 and CDR2 (germline): KGHDR, SFDVKD. The CDR3 DNA reads TGTGCCACCAGTGATGTGACAGGGGGAGCTAACTATGGCTACACGTTC. Amino acids: CATSDVTGGANYGYTF.

In its sample, this clone ranks as medium-sized (0.01 to 0.1%). The CDR3 coding sequence is TGCAGTGCTAGAGATACCCGGGACCGACAGGGCACCTTC. Encoded protein: CSARDTRDRQGTF. This chain joins TRBV20-1 and TRBJ1-2; the match to TRBD1 covers 7 bases. The CDR3 spans 13 residues. Trimming took 0 bases from V and 13 from J; bases not matched to a gene: 11. The V gene's germline CDR1 is DFQATT and CDR2 SNEGSKA (reference sequence).

As concerns this clone: The CDR3 does not close with the conserved phenylalanine or tryptophan, likely indicating a read error. The chain carries TRBV6-1 and TRBJ2-1; D is unclear. Germline V gene data show CDR1 as MNHNS and CDR2 as SASEGT. V lost 2 bases and J lost 3, with 5 bases in between. The CDR3 has 13 amino acids. The CDR3 DNA reads TGTGCCAGCAGTGAACCGGACTACAATGAGCAGTTCCTC. This sequence encodes CASSEPDYNEQFL.

Relative to its sample, this clone is medium-sized. The V gene is TRBV28, the J gene TRBJ2-7; a possible D gene is TRBD2 (7 bases). This CDR3 is 14 amino acids long. CDR1 MDHEN and CDR2 SYDVKM come from the germline V gene. With 0 bases removed from V and 6 bases from J, the gap between germline ends came to 12 bases. DNA of the CDR3: TGTGCCAGCAGTTTATGGGGGCGGGGGCTCGAGCAGTACTTC. This gives the protein CASSLWGRGLEQYF.

In its sample, this clone ranks as medium-sized. The rearrangement joins TRBV10-1 to TRBJ2-1; tentatively, D is TRBD2 (5 bases). The CDR3 runs to 14 residues. The V gene lost 3 bases and the J gene lost 6 bases, with 12 bases spanning the gap. Germline V gene sequence: CDR1 WNHNN, CDR2 SYGVQD (reference sequence). The CDR3 coding sequence is TGCGCCAGCAGTGATAACACTAGGCTCAATGAGCAGTTCTTC. Its translation: CASSDNTRLNEQFF.

As regards this clone: With a much larger clone just one base away, this may be a read error. Additional DNA sequences in this sample encode the identical CDR3. The chain links TRBV12-3 or TRBV12-4 to TRBJ2-2; unclear D gene. This CDR3 contains 15 residues. CDR3: CASTRLRLGTGELFF. For the CDR3, the DNA is TGTGCCAGCACCAGACTCCGGTTAGGAACCGGTGAGCTGTTCTTT.

This chain joins TRBV7-8 and TRBJ2-7; the D gene could be TRBD1 or TRBD2 (6 bases each). CDR3 length: 15 amino acids. The germline V gene encodes CDR1 SGHVS and CDR2 FQNEAQ. The V gene lost 3 bases and the J gene lost 0 bases, with 12 bases spanning the gap. CDR3 DNA sequence: TGTGCCAGCAGCTTTGGGGGGCGCGCCTCCTACGAGCAGTACTTC. Translation: CASSFGGRASYEQYF.

This clone was found many times. This chain links TRBV28 with TRBJ1-1; D remains unclear. Germline CDR1 reads MDHEN; CDR2 reads SYDVKM. This CDR3 comprises 12 residues. V dropped 5 bases and J dropped 5 bases, with 9 bases sitting between them. Here the CDR3 DNA reads TGTGCCAGCAGTGCCCAGATGACTGAAGCTTTCTTT. This encodes CASSAQMTEAFF.

Ten or more counts support this clone. The chain uses TRBV7-2 and TRBJ1-1; TRBD1 might be the D (6 bases). Germline loops: CDR1 SGHTA, CDR2 FQGNSA. Trimming removed 5 bases from V and 14 bases from J, with 18 bases in between. This CDR3 has 12 residues. This chain's CDR3 is CASSRDIGELFF. Written as DNA, the CDR3 is TGTGCCAGCAGCCGGGACATCGGGGAGCTGTTCTTT. Together with reference TRBV7-2 and TRBJ1-1, the CDR3 gives the full variable domain: GAGVSQSPSNKVTEKGKDVELRCDPISGHTALYWYRQSLGQGLEFLIYFQGNSAPDKSGLPSDRFSAERTGGSVSTLTIQRTQQEDSAVYLCASSRDIGELFFGQGTRLTVV.

This clone was counted many times. The V gene is TRBV10-3, the J gene TRBJ2-1; perhaps TRBD2 as D (5 bases). The length of the CDR3 is 13 residues. V was pared by 6 bases and J by 6 bases, with 12 bases between. Germline-derived CDR1 and CDR2 are ENHRY and SYGVKD. The CDR3 DNA is TGTGCCATCAGCGCCCCGGGGTCCAATGAGCAGTTCTTC. Protein sequence: CAISAPGSNEQFF.